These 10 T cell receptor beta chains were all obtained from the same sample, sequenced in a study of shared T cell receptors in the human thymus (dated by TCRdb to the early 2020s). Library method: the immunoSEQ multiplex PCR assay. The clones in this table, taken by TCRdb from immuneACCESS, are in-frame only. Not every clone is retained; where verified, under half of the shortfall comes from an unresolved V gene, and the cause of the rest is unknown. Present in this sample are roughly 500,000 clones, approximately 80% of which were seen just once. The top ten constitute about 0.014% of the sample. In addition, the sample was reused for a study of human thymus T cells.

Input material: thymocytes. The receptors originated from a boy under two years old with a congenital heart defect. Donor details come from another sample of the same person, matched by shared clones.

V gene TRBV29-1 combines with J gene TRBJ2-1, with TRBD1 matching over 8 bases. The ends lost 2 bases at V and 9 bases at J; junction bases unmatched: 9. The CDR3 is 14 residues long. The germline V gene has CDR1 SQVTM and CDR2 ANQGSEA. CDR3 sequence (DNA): TGCAGCGTTGAATTAGGACAGGGATCCCTTGAGCAGTTCTTC. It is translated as CSVELGQGSLEQFF.

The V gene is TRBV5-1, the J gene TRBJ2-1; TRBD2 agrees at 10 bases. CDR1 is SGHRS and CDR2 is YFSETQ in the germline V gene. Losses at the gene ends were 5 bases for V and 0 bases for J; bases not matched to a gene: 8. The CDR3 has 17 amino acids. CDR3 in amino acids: CASRPGLALDSYNEQFF. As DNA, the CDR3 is TGCGCCAGCAGACCGGGACTAGCGTTAGACTCCTACAATGAGCAGTTCTTC.

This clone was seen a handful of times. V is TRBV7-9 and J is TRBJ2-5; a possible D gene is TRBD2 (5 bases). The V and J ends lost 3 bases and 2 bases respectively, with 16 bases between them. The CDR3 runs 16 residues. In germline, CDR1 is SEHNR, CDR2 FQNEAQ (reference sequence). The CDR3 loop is CASSLPLKRSQETQYF. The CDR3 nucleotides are TGTGCCAGCAGCTTGCCCCTTAAGCGGTCACAAGAGACCCAGTACTTC.

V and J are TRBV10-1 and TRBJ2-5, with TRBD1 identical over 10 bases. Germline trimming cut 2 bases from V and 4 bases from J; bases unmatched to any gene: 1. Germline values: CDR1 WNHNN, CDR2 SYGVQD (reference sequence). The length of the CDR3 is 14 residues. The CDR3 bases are TGCGCCAGCAGTGAGGACAGGGGGCGAGAGACCCAGTACTTC. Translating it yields CASSEDRGRETQYF.

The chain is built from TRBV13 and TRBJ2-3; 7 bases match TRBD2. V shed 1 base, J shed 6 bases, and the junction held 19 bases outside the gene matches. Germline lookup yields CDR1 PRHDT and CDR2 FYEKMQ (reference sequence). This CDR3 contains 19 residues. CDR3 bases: TGTGCCAGCAGCTTAGTAAGAGGGGCTAGCGGATTCCGGACGGATACGCAGTATTTT. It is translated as CASSLVRGASGFRTDTQYF.

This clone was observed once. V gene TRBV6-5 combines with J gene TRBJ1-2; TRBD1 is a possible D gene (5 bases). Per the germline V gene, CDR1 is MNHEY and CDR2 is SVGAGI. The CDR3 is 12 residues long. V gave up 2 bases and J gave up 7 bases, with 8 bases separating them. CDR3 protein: CASSYGGFGYTF. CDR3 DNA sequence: TGTGCCAGCAGTTACGGGGGGTTTGGCTACACCTTC.

CDR3 loop: CASIHEVAGAPHSGANVLTF. The CDR3 DNA reads TGTGCCAGCATACACGAGGTAGCGGGAGCCCCACACTCTGGGGCCAACGTCCTGACTTTC. This chain uses TRBV2 with TRBJ2-6; TRBD2 matches 9 bases. V lost 7 bases, J lost 0 bases, and 16 bases stayed unmatched. This CDR3 comprises 20 residues. From germline, CDR1 is SNHLY and CDR2 FYNNEI.

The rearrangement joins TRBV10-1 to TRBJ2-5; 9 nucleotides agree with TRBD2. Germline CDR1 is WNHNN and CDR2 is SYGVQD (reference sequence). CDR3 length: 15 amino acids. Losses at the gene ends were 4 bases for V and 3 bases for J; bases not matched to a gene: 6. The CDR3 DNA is TGCGCCAGCAGTGTCCTAGCGGGGACAAAAGAGACCCAGTACTTC. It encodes CASSVLAGTKETQYF.

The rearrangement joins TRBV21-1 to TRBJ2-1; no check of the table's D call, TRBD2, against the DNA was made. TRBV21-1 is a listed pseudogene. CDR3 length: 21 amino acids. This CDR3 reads CASSKEGGGTSGCDSYNEQFF. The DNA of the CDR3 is TGTGCCAGCAGCAAAGAGGGTGGAGGGACTAGCGGGTGCGACTCCTACAATGAGCAGTTCTTC.

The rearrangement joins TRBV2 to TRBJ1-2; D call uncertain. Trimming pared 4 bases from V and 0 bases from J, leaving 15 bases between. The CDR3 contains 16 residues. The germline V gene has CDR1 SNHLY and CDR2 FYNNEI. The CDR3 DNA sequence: TGTGCCAGCAGTGCCGGAGGCCCGGGTGCTAACTATGGCTACACCTTC. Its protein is CASSAGGPGANYGYTF.